This T cell receptor beta chain was profiled in a study of T cell repertoires in cytomegalovirus infection. From the reads, TCRdb called clonotypes with MiXCR, one entry per CDR3 protein. The repertoire includes about 360,000 distinct CDR3 sequences, 34% of them detected once, and roughly 13% sits in the top ten. This clonotype was seen a handful of times. What it recognizes is unknown. V shed 6 bases and J shed 5 bases, with 13 bases lying between them. The CDR3 has 13 amino acids. Germline V CDR1 and CDR2: SGHTA, FQGNSA. V is TRBV7-2 and J is TRBJ2-5; weak D call: TRBD1 (6 bases). The TCR originated in a human donor in good health (CMV status not recorded). Some clones in this sample may be carry-over from other donors' samples. The sample consisted of cultured PBMCs, taken from culture after CMV antigen stimulation. CDR3 DNA sequence: TGTGCCAGCAGTAGTAGGGGGAAGGAGACCCAGTACTTC. Its protein is CASSSRGKETQYF.